This entry concerns a single TCR beta chain. Its cognate antigen has yet to be identified. Base qualities were left out, and no much larger clone turns up one base away. The data originate from a study of cytomegalovirus exposure and HLA in healthy donors (dated by TCRdb to 2016 to 2017). With regard to the full study: According to a later analysis, one platform produced both the 110 or so validation repertoires and the 620 or so repertoires of the first cohort. The study aimed to test whether signatures of past pathogen exposure could be identified by cataloging public T cell receptors. A separate validation cohort of 100 to 150 different subjects was used in addition to the roughly 700-subject first cohort. To predict cytomegalovirus infection status, the study brought together high-throughput TCR immunosequencing, statistical association of individual TCRs with disease status, and machine learning. General conclusions and limits of the study: In vitro tests confirmed that a few of the cytomegalovirus-associated TCR beta chains recognize cytomegalovirus antigens. Across donors, most TCR sequences were observed very rarely, whereas some public TCRs were present in many individuals. The authors suggested that the approach could potentially be extended to other disease states and immunological phenotypes. Of the cluster scores, 85% to 95% were above 0 in a later analysis, which found that TCRs clustered in the first cohort also tended to co-occur in the approximately 130 validation repertoires. A later analysis had no HLA typing for the validation cohort, so co-occurrence there was scored across all 110 or so repertoires. The study listed 164 TCR beta chains as associated with cytomegalovirus. In both the original and validation cohorts, the classifier was reported to diagnose cytomegalovirus status with high specificity and sensitivity.

CDR1 and CDR2 are drawn from the germline V gene: MGHRA, YSYEKL. Trimming costs V 6 bases and J 10 bases, and their ends lie 16 bases apart. The CDR3 covers 13 residues, taking in both the cysteine and the phenylalanine. Only the CDR3 region is kept as DNA, spanning 39 bases read in frame from base 1. Library creation used the immunoSEQ multiplex PCR assay. Under the source paper's analysis protocol: To diagnose cytomegalovirus status from the catalog of TCR beta chain sequences, a statistical classification framework was built. This immuneACCESS table, as held by TCRdb, lists in-frame sequences with V and J called but not all clones. Of the missing ones, under half trace to an unresolved V gene in checked studies; the others have no known cause. The V and J calls and clone size are taken from that table; D and trimming were inferred from the DNA. This sample has 230,000 or so clones in its table, and about 90% of those were observed once. The ten largest clones capture around 3% of the sample.

The donors were included in the validation cohort of approximately 120 subjects, a group kept apart from the roughly 690-subject first cohort. Sequenced material: PBMCs. The source is a woman in her late teens or twenties in good health and CMV-seronegative. The chain is assembled from TRBV4-1 and TRBJ2-1; D gene: possibly TRBD2, on 6 matching bases. CDR3 region: CASSSRLVEEQFF. In nucleotide form, the sequence is TGCGCCAGCAGTTCGAGACTAGTCGAGGAGCAGTTCTTC.